This T cell receptor beta chain was sequenced for a study of blood T cell repertoires in COVID-19. Under the authors' procedure: Estimation of nucleated cell counts was performed using reference gene primer amplification. The data were produced by immunoSEQ multiplex PCR, yet TCRdb's version contains in-frame clones alone and is incomplete. From that table come the V and J calls and clone size; the DNA was used to work out D and trimming. The sample records 200,000 to 250,000 clones, about 89% being singletons. This CDR3 region has 19 residues. Germline CDR1 reads MNHEY; CDR2 reads SMNVEV (reference sequence). After removal of 2 bases from V and 3 bases from J, the junction contained 16 bases not matched to a gene.

Sequencing used peripheral blood. This chain links TRBV27 with TRBJ2-5, with 9 bases matching TRBD1. This receptor was identified in a man in his 60s who had recovered from COVID-19. CDR3 DNA: TGTGCCAGCAGTTTAAGCGGCCCCCGCAACAGGGGGCGGGAAGAGACCCAGTACTTC. Its translation: CASSLSGPRNRGREETQYF.